The rows below give T cell receptor beta chains drawn from one sample of a study of spatial heterogeneity in lung cancer. A single record per CDR3 protein comes from TCRdb applying MiXCR to the 5' RACE reads. The sample has around 3,000 distinct CDR3 sequences, about 6% seen once. Sequences were derived from lung tumor tissue, sampled at surgery. The source of these receptors is a male donor with early-stage non-small cell lung cancer. Each CDR3 is given with its conserved first and last residue. The order of the fields is clone size, V gene, J gene, D gene, CDR3 protein, CDR3 DNA. A D gene is named only where the DNA matches it firmly. Expanded clones are given a class, and other clones once, few, many or no size at all.

medium-sized	TRBV7-2	TRBJ1-5	TRBD1	CASTRQGYSNQPQHF	TGTGCCAGCACCAGACAGGGTTATAGCAATCAGCCCCAGCATTTT
medium-sized	TRBV20-1	TRBJ1-5	.	CSARAVGGADQPQHF	TGCAGTGCTAGAGCGGTCGGGGGCGCGGATCAGCCCCAGCATTTT
medium-sized	TRBV12-3/TRBV12-4	TRBJ2-3	.	CASSRSRYTQYF	TGTGCCAGCAGTCGAAGCCGGTATACGCAGTATTTT
medium-sized	TRBV20-1	TRBJ2-5	TRBD2	CSARSFIAGVKVTQYF	TGCAGTGCTAGATCCTTTATAGCGGGGGTCAAGGTGACCCAGTACTTC
medium-sized	TRBV5-1	TRBJ2-3	.	CASSLGGDTQYF	TGCGCCAGCAGCCTGGGGGGAGATACGCAGTATTTT
medium-sized	TRBV18	TRBJ1-5	.	CASSPETANQPQHF	TGTGCCAGCTCACCGGAGACAGCCAATCAGCCCCAGCATTTT
medium-sized	TRBV5-5	TRBJ2-6	.	CASRRRGASGANVLTF	TGTGCCAGCAGGCGGCGGGGCGCATCTGGGGCCAACGTCCTGACTTTC
medium-sized	TRBV7-8	TRBJ2-7	.	CASSLGAGGAYEQYF	TGTGCCAGCAGCTTAGGGGCAGGAGGGGCCTACGAGCAGTACTTC
medium-sized	TRBV5-1	TRBJ2-7	TRBD1	CASSSTQPGQDYEQYF	TGCGCCAGCAGCTCGACCCAACCGGGACAGGACTACGAGCAGTACTTC
medium-sized	TRBV20-1	TRBJ2-1	TRBD1	CSAEGQNNEQFF	TGCAGTGCTGAGGGACAGAACAATGAGCAGTTCTTC
medium-sized	TRBV6-5	TRBJ2-5	TRBD2	CAAGLAGRETQYF	TGTGCCGCGGGACTAGCGGGAAGAGAGACCCAGTACTTC
medium-sized	TRBV4-3	TRBJ2-5	TRBD1	CASSQAWTGAETQYF	TGCGCCAGCAGCCAAGCTTGGACAGGGGCCGAGACCCAGTACTTC
large	TRBV6-5	TRBJ1-4	.	CASSYGGTAGEKLFF	TGTGCCAGCAGTTACGGAGGAACCGCGGGTGAAAAACTGTTTTTT
medium-sized	TRBV29-1	TRBJ1-6	.	CSVKGPLHF	TGCAGCGTGAAGGGGCCCCTCCACTTT
medium-sized	TRBV20-1	TRBJ2-3	TRBD2	CSAPKTSGLLDTQYF	TGCAGTGCTCCAAAGACTAGCGGGCTTCTGGATACGCAGTATTTT
medium-sized	TRBV11-2	TRBJ2-7	.	CASSPAGALYEQYF	TGTGCCAGCAGCCCAGCGGGCGCCCTCTACGAGCAGTACTTC
medium-sized	TRBV28	TRBJ1-6	.	CASSGDNSPLHF	TGTGCCAGCTCCGGTGATAATTCACCCCTCCACTTT
medium-sized	TRBV7-9	TRBJ2-1	TRBD1	CASSPGQGSYNEQFF	TGTGCCAGCAGCCCCGGACAGGGGTCTTACAATGAGCAGTTCTTC
medium-sized	TRBV7-3	TRBJ2-1	TRBD2	CASSLAGGRAGNEQFF	TGTGCCAGCAGCTTAGCGGGCGGGAGGGCCGGAAATGAGCAGTTCTTC
medium-sized	TRBV7-9	TRBJ1-2	TRBD1	CASRRTGLNYGYTF	TGTGCCAGTCGGAGGACAGGACTTAACTATGGCTACACCTTC
large	TRBV4-2	TRBJ2-5	.	CASSQASGFGETQYF	TGTGCCAGCAGCCAAGCCAGCGGATTCGGGGAGACCCAGTACTTC
medium-sized	TRBV28	TRBJ1-1	.	CASRGDTGNTEAFF	TGTGCCAGCAGAGGGGACACAGGGAACACTGAAGCTTTCTTT
medium-sized	TRBV9	TRBJ2-3	.	CASSPPARGLATDTQYF	TGTGCCAGCAGCCCCCCCGCCCGGGGGTTGGCCACAGATACGCAGTATTTT
large	TRBV5-1	TRBJ2-7	.	CASSSMGAGFYEQYF	TGCGCCAGCAGCTCGATGGGGGCAGGGTTCTACGAGCAGTACTTC
medium-sized	TRBV28	TRBJ2-7	.	CASSRTPSYEQYF	TGTGCCAGCAGCCGGACACCCTCCTACGAGCAGTACTTC
large	TRBV24-1	TRBJ2-1	TRBD1	CATSDLGQGTGNEQFF	TGTGCCACCAGTGACCTAGGACAGGGGACGGGGAATGAGCAGTTCTTC
medium-sized	TRBV9	TRBJ2-1	TRBD1	CASSSAGTGVSKSVF	TGTGCCAGCAGCTCCGCCGGGACAGGGGTGTCAAAGAGTGTCTTC
few	TRBV5-1	TRBJ2-1	TRBD1	CASSFFRGTGDNNEQFF	TGCGCCAGCAGCTTCTTCCGCGGGACAGGGGACAACAATGAGCAGTTCTTC
medium-sized	TRBV5-4	TRBJ1-1	.	CASSTQGTEAFF	TGTGCCAGCAGCACACAGGGCACTGAAGCTTTCTTT
few	TRBV25-1	TRBJ2-1	.	CASSGVGAYNEQFF	TGTGCCAGCAGTGGAGTTGGGGCCTACAATGAGCAGTTCTTC
medium-sized	TRBV29-1	TRBJ2-5	.	CSVEYNQETQYF	TGCAGCGTTGAATACAATCAAGAGACCCAGTACTTC
medium-sized	TRBV7-8	TRBJ2-2	.	CASSPTPQAGELFF	TGTGCCAGCAGCCCGACCCCGCAGGCCGGGGAGCTGTTTTTT
many	TRBV5-1	TRBJ2-3	TRBD2	CASSLAGGSTADTQYF	TGCGCCAGCAGCTTGGCCGGGGGGTCGACGGCAGATACGCAGTATTTT
medium-sized	TRBV29-1	TRBJ2-7	TRBD1	CSARDRGDEQYF	TGCAGCGCCAGGGACAGGGGGGACGAGCAGTACTTC
.	TRBV28	TRBJ2-7	.	CASSPELEISYEQYF	TGTGCCAGCAGCCCAGAACTAGAGATCTCCTACGAGCAGTACTTC
medium-sized	TRBV7-9	TRBJ2-7	.	CASSLEPYEQYF	TGTGCCAGCAGCTTAGAACCGTACGAGCAGTACTTC
medium-sized	TRBV20-1	TRBJ1-5	.	CSARGGEYSNQPQHF	TGCAGTGCTAGAGGAGGAGAGTATAGCAATCAGCCCCAGCATTTT
medium-sized	TRBV3-1	TRBJ1-5	.	CASSHNTGIGQPQHF	TGTGCCAGCAGCCACAACACAGGGATCGGTCAGCCCCAGCATTTT
many	TRBV28	TRBJ2-7	TRBD2	CASSLPGGVSYEQYF	TGTGCCAGCAGTTTACCGGGGGGAGTCTCCTACGAGCAGTACTTC
medium-sized	TRBV7-9	TRBJ2-2	TRBD2	CASSPLAENTGELFF	TGTGCCAGCAGCCCACTAGCGGAGAACACCGGGGAGCTGTTTTTT
medium-sized	TRBV9	TRBJ2-5	.	CASSATSGLETQYF	TGTGCCAGCAGCGCCACCAGCGGATTAGAGACCCAGTACTTC
medium-sized	TRBV6-2/TRBV6-3	TRBJ2-1	TRBD1	CASSLQGWNEQFF	TGTGCCAGCAGTTTACAGGGGTGGAATGAGCAGTTCTTC
medium-sized	TRBV6-5	TRBJ2-3	.	CASSYAGTSTDTQYF	TGTGCCAGCAGTTACGCGGGGACAAGCACAGATACGCAGTATTTT